What follows are 23 T cell receptor beta chains derived from one specimen sequenced in a study of siplizumab effects on memory and regulatory T cells. Sequenced by immunoSEQ multiplex PCR; TCRdb stores in-frame clones only, minus some. The sample has approximately 100,000 clones, about 93% seen once. Sample: Tregs sorted from blood. These receptors were obtained from a human donor in good health.

V and J are TRBV25-1 and TRBJ2-3; 7 bases are a match to TRBD2. The germline V gene encodes CDR1 MGHDK and CDR2 SYGVNS. The CDR3 runs to 12 residues. V dropped 8 bases and J dropped 4; count of bases not matched to a gene: 3. CDR3 nucleotide sequence: TGTGCCAGCGGGGCGGGAGCAGATACGCAGTATTTT. Its translation is CASGAGADTQYF. Looking up the rest from reference TRBV25-1 and TRBJ2-3 gives the full variable domain: EADIYQTPRYLVIGTGKKITLECSQTMGHDKMYWYQQDPGMELHLIHYSYGVNSTEKGDLSSESTVSRIRTEHFPLTLESARPSHTSQYLCASGAGADTQYFGPGTRLTVL.

This sequence joins TRBV30 and TRBJ2-7; 10 bases agree with TRBD2. In germline, CDR1 is GTSNPN, CDR2 SVGIG (reference sequence). The V segment lost 2 bases and the J segment 3 bases; nucleotides outside the gene matches: 7. The length of the CDR3 is 15 residues. CDR3 bases: TGTGCCTGGAGTTACAGCGGGAGGGCTTACTACGAGCAGTACTTC. Translation: CAWSYSGRAYYEQYF.

The gene calls are TRBV7-2 and TRBJ1-1, with D maybe TRBD1 (5 bases). The germline gives CDR1 SGHTA, CDR2 FQGNSA. The CDR3 has 16 amino acids. V was pared by 6 bases and J by 4 bases, with 21 bases between. This CDR3 is CASRPSVGGRLTEAFF. CDR3 nucleotides: TGTGCCAGCAGGCCCTCGGTGGGGGGGAGGCTCACTGAAGCTTTCTTT.

The gene calls are TRBV5-6 and TRBJ2-2; D not resolved. Trimming shortened V by 0 bases and J by 6 bases, and 9 bases separated the two germline ends. Germline V gene data show CDR1 as SGHDT and CDR2 as YYEEEE. The CDR3 runs 14 residues. The CDR3 nucleotides are TGTGCCAGCAGCTTGGTGTCCGGGTCCGGGGAGCTGTTTTTT. Translated: CASSLVSGSGELFF. Combining the CDR3 with reference TRBV5-6 and TRBJ2-2 gives the whole variable domain DAGVTQSPTHLIKTRGQQVTLRCSPKSGHDTVSWYQQALGQGPQFIFQYYEEEERQRGNFPDRFSGHQFPNYSSELNVNALLLGDSALYLCASSLVSGSGELFFGEGSRLTVL.

V and J are TRBV7-2 and TRBJ2-2, with TRBD2 matching over 11 bases. Germline V gives CDR1 SGHTA, CDR2 FQGNSA. J gave up 3 bases and V 5 bases, and 8 bases lay outside the gene matches. CDR3 size: 17 residues. CDR3 residues: CASSIPRLAGYTGELFF. The CDR3, as DNA: TGTGCCAGCAGCATCCCGCGACTAGCGGGATACACCGGGGAGCTGTTTTTT.

This rearrangement joins TRBV5-1 to TRBJ2-5, with a possible D match to TRBD1 (5 bases). In germline, CDR1 is SGHRS, CDR2 YFSETQ. V lost 5 bases, J lost 3 bases, and 14 bases lay in between. The CDR3 is 14 amino acids. CDR3 in amino acids: CASSVVVGEETQYF. In DNA, the CDR3 is TGCGCCAGCAGTGTTGTGGTAGGGGAAGAGACCCAGTACTTC.

The V gene is TRBV4-1, the J gene TRBJ2-5; TRBD1 is a possible D gene (5 bases). Trimming took 4 bases from V and 5 from J, leaving 14 bases between them. Per germline, CDR1 MGHRA and CDR2 YSYEKL. The CDR3 is 14 amino acids. This chain's CDR3 is CASSLGAGWETQYF. The CDR3 nucleotides read TGCGCCAGCAGCCTTGGGGCCGGATGGGAGACCCAGTACTTC.

The chain carries TRBV19 and TRBJ1-2; 9 bases are a match to TRBD1. V lost 7 bases, J lost 2 bases, and 8 bases stayed unmatched. CDR1 is LNHDA, CDR2 SQIVND, per germline (reference sequence). This CDR3 spans 15 amino acids. The CDR3 reads CASNTGTGLNYGYTF. The CDR3 DNA sequence: TGTGCCAGTAACACCGGGACAGGGCTGAACTATGGCTACACCTTC.

The CDR3, as DNA: TGCGCCAGCAGTGAGACCGATCTTAGCACAGATACGCAGTATTTT. Translation: CASSETDLSTDTQYF. V usage is TRBV10-1 and J usage is TRBJ2-3; D is uncertain. CDR1 is WNHNN, CDR2 SYGVQD, per germline (reference sequence). The CDR3 is 15 residues long. The V end was cut by 2 bases, the J end by 0 bases, with 9 bases between.

The chain uses TRBV5-4 and TRBJ2-5; possibly TRBD2 for D (6 bases). Germline loops: CDR1 SGHNT, CDR2 YYREEE (reference sequence). Trimming took off 1 base at V and 0 bases at J, with 22 bases between the two ends. This CDR3 comprises 19 residues. In DNA form, the CDR3 reads TGTGCCAGCAGCTTGAGGTCTAGCGTGGGACGAGGGTACCAAGAGACCCAGTACTTC. Amino acid sequence: CASSLRSSVGRGYQETQYF.

The chain joins TRBV5-1 to TRBJ2-5, with TRBD2 matching 7 bases. The V segment lost 0 bases and the J segment 4 bases; nucleotides outside the gene matches: 12. CDR1 is SGHRS, CDR2 YFSETQ, per germline. The length of the CDR3 is 17 residues. This chain's CDR3 is CASSLARRAGVGETQYF. The CDR3, as DNA: TGCGCCAGCAGCTTGGCCCGGAGGGCGGGGGTGGGAGAGACCCAGTACTTC.

The chain couples TRBV11-3 to TRBJ2-1, with D possibly TRBD1 on 5 matching bases. Trimming pared 1 base from V and 7 bases from J, leaving 5 bases between. The CDR3 has 12 amino acids. Germline CDR1 SGHNT, CDR2 YENEEA. The CDR3 region has the DNA TGTGCCAGCAGCTTAGCAGGGAATGAGCAGTTCTTC. The encoded protein is CASSLAGNEQFF.

The chain links TRBV5-1 to TRBJ1-1; a weak D match, TRBD1 (6 bases). The V gene's germline CDR1 is SGHRS and CDR2 YFSETQ. The CDR3 has 14 residues. V lost 2 bases, J lost 0 bases, and 8 bases lay in between. The chain's CDR3 is CASSLQGVNTEAFF. The DNA for the CDR3 is TGCGCCAGCAGCTTACAGGGAGTGAACACTGAAGCTTTCTTT.

This chain uses TRBV14 with TRBJ1-2; no clear D gene. The germline CDR1 and CDR2 sequences are SGHDN and FVKESK. V gave up 1 base and J gave up 6 bases, with 9 bases separating them. The length of the CDR3 is 13 residues. The CDR3 coding sequence is TGTGCCAGCAGCCAAGGAAGGATGGATGGCTACACCTTC. This gives the protein CASSQGRMDGYTF.

The gene calls are TRBV5-6 and TRBJ1-2, with TRBD1 matching 9 bases. Unmatched junction bases numbered 7, after V lost 3 bases and J lost 7 bases. The germline gives CDR1 SGHDT, CDR2 YYEEEE. The CDR3 has 14 amino acids. The CDR3 loop reads CASSYGQGFLGYTF. The CDR3 region has the DNA TGTGCCAGCAGCTACGGACAGGGGTTCCTTGGCTACACCTTC.

The chain has TRBV10-3 and TRBJ1-2, with unresolved D. V was shortened by 4 bases and J by 6 bases, with 12 bases between the two germline ends. The CDR3 contains 13 residues. Germline V CDR1 and CDR2: ENHRY, SYGVKD. The CDR3 here is CAISGVIKDGYTF. The CDR3 DNA is TGTGCCATCAGTGGGGTAATAAAGGATGGCTACACCTTC.

In DNA, the CDR3 is TGTGCCAGCAGCGCCAGACAGGGGGTTCTTGGGGCCAACGTCCTGACTTTC. Residues: CASSARQGVLGANVLTF. The chain links TRBV9 to TRBJ2-6, with 9 bases identical to TRBD1. The CDR3 runs to 17 residues. V lost 3 bases, J lost 3 bases, and 7 bases stayed unmatched. Germline loops: CDR1 SGDLS, CDR2 YYNGEE.

J is TRBJ1-2 and V is TRBV9; D might be TRBD1 (6 bases). CDR1 is SGDLS and CDR2 is YYNGEE in the germline V gene. V lost 2 bases and J 1 base, leaving 12 bases between the germline ends. The CDR3 runs to 15 residues. CDR3 sequence reads: CASSVTGTSNYGYTF. As DNA, the CDR3 is TGTGCCAGCAGCGTTACCGGGACAAGTAACTATGGCTACACCTTC.

This rearrangement joins TRBV29-1 to TRBJ1-3; D perhaps matches TRBD1 (6 bases). Deletions cut 6 bases from V and 4 bases from J, with 10 bases between. Germline assignment: CDR1 SQVTM and CDR2 ANQGSEA. The CDR3 has 12 amino acids. CDR3: CSVGTTGNTIYF. The DNA for the CDR3 is TGCAGCGTCGGGACAACAGGAAACACCATATATTTT.

The chain is built from TRBV5-8 and TRBJ1-1; maybe TRBD1 (5 bases). CDR1 and CDR2 from the germline V gene are SGHTS and YDEGEE. V lost 0 bases to trimming and J lost 9 bases, with 9 bases between them. The CDR3 consists of 12 residues. The CDR3 here is CASSLEGLKAFF. In nucleotides, the CDR3 is TGTGCCAGCAGCTTGGAGGGACTTAAAGCTTTCTTT.

This rearrangement joins TRBV6-5 to TRBJ1-1, with D possibly being TRBD1 (5 bases). Per germline, CDR1 MNHEY and CDR2 SVGAGI. V was trimmed by 5 bases and J by 6 bases, leaving 19 bases between them. The CDR3 contains 15 residues. CDR3 nucleotides: TGTGCCAGCAGTCCGTCGCGGGGTCTAGGGGCTGAAGCTTTCTTT. Translation: CASSPSRGLGAEAFF.

This chain links TRBV21-1 with TRBJ2-7; the D call in the table, TRBD1, was not verified against the DNA. TRBV21-1 is termed a pseudogene. This CDR3 region has 21 residues. CDR3: CASSKAKTSQGRFCPSYEQYF. CDR3 DNA sequence: TGTGCCAGCAGCAAAGCAAAAACCTCTCAGGGTAGGTTCTGTCCGTCCTACGAGCAGTACTTC.

The V call is TRBV5-6, the J call TRBJ1-3; D remains unclear. Between the trimmed V and J ends, which lost 1 base and 0 bases, there was a span of 11 bases. Germline lookup yields CDR1 SGHDT and CDR2 YYEEEE. The CDR3 consists of 16 residues. The CDR3 reads CASSLMSGFSGNTIYF. The CDR3 DNA follows: TGTGCCAGCAGCTTGATGTCGGGCTTCTCTGGAAACACCATATATTTT.